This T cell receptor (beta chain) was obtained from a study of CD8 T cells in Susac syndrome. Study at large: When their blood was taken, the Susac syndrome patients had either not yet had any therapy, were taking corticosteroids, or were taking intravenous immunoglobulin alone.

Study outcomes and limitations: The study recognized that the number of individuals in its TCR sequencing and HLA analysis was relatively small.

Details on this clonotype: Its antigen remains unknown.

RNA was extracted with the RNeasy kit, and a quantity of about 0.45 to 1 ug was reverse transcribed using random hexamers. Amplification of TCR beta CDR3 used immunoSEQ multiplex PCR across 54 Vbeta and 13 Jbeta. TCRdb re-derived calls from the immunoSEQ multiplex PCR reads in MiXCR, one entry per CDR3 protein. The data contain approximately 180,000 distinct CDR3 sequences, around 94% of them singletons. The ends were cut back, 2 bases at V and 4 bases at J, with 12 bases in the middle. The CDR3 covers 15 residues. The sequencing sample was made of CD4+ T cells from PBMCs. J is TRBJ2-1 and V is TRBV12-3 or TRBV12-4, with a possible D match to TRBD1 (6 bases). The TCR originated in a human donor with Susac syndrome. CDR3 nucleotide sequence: TGTGCCAGCAGTTTACAGGGGTCGGGTTACAATGAGCAGTTCTTC. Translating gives CASSLQGSGYNEQFF.